Listed below are T cell receptor beta chains from one sample, sequenced in a study of T cell changes during pregnancy in multiple sclerosis. Profiling relied on immunoSEQ multiplex PCR, and the TCRdb table lists in-frame clones only, not all of them. The table includes tens of thousands of clones, 85% to 90% detected once. Here the sequenced sample was CD4+ T cells from peripheral blood mononuclear cells, taken in the first trimester of pregnancy. The receptors originated from a female donor with multiple sclerosis, enrolled in a pregnancy study. Each CDR3 is given with its conserved first and last residue. The D gene is left open where the match is weak. The listing skips clone size in some rows; elsewhere it reads once, few, many or a size class.

CDR3 protein,CDR3 DNA,D gene,clone size,J gene,V gene
CASSPRQFAYEQYF,TGTGCCAGCAGCCCGAGACAGTTCGCCTACGAGCAGTACTTC,-,once,TRBJ2-7,TRBV7-8
CSVGAGLVTDTQYF,TGCAGCGTTGGGGCGGGACTTGTCACAGATACGCAGTATTTT,-,-,TRBJ2-3,TRBV29-1
CSVGPTSYNEQFF,TGCAGCGTTGGGCCAACCTCCTACAATGAGCAGTTCTTC,-,few,TRBJ2-1,TRBV29-1
CASSLISGQGAHEQYF,TGCGCCAGCAGCTTGATTTCAGGACAGGGGGCCCACGAGCAGTACTTC,TRBD1,-,TRBJ2-7,TRBV5-1
CASSAPPTSGSYNEQFF,TGTGCCAGTAGTGCCCCACCGACTAGCGGGTCCTACAATGAGCAGTTCTTC,TRBD2,-,TRBJ2-1,TRBV19
CASKDRRSSNQPQHF,TGTGCCAGTAAGGACCGGAGGTCTAGCAATCAGCCCCAGCATTTT,-,-,TRBJ1-5,TRBV19
CASSRDNKQYF,TGTGCCAGCAGCCGGGACAACAAGCAGTACTTC,-,-,TRBJ2-7,TRBV11-3
CASSEREVYAEAFF,TGTGCCAGCAGTGAAAGAGAGGTGTACGCTGAAGCTTTCTTT,-,once,TRBJ1-1,TRBV6-1
CAISELQGNQPQHF,TGTGCCATCAGTGAGTTGCAGGGCAATCAGCCCCAGCATTTT,-,-,TRBJ1-5,TRBV10-3
CASSPGQGAYEKLFF,TGTGCCAGCAGCCCGGGACAGGGGGCCTATGAAAAACTGTTTTTT,TRBD1,once,TRBJ1-4,TRBV5-6
CASSLDQQRQYF,TGTGCCAGCAGCTTAGACCAACAGAGACAGTACTTC,-,-,TRBJ2-7,TRBV11-2
CSVVRSGGYNEQFF,TGCAGCGTTGTCCGGTCCGGTGGTTACAATGAGCAGTTCTTC,-,-,TRBJ2-1,TRBV29-1
CASSQAQGSSGNTIYF,TGTGCCAGCAGCCAAGCTCAGGGGAGCTCTGGAAACACCATATATTTT,-,once,TRBJ1-3,TRBV4-2
CASSLARYYEQYF,TGCGCCAGCAGCTTGGCCAGATATTACGAGCAGTACTTC,-,-,TRBJ2-7,TRBV5-1
CASRIALSYEQYF,TGTGCCAGCAGGATCGCCCTATCCTACGAGCAGTACTTC,-,-,TRBJ2-7,TRBV6-5
CASSSQTGHGRGYTF,TGTGCCAGCAGTTCCCAGACAGGGCACGGTCGTGGCTACACCTTC,TRBD1,-,TRBJ1-2,TRBV2
CASINRLATEAFF,TGTGCCAGTATCAACAGGTTGGCCACTGAAGCTTTCTTT,-,few,TRBJ1-1,TRBV19
CASGLELTGGTEAFF,TGTGCTAGTGGTTTGGAGTTGACAGGGGGCACTGAAGCTTTCTTT,TRBD1,-,TRBJ1-1,TRBV12-5
CASSFGRQNNQPQHF,TGTGCCAGCAGTTTTGGTCGACAAAACAATCAGCCCCAGCATTTT,-,few,TRBJ1-5,TRBV28
CSVKRDRNTEAFF,TGCAGCGTCAAACGGGACAGGAACACTGAAGCTTTCTTT,TRBD1,few,TRBJ1-1,TRBV29-1
CASSLLLQGSYGYTF,TGTGCCAGCAGTCTACTCCTACAGGGCAGCTATGGCTACACCTTC,-,few,TRBJ1-2,TRBV6-6
CASSPQGWDGYTF,TGCGCCAGCAGCCCCCAGGGATGGGATGGCTACACCTTC,-,-,TRBJ1-2,TRBV5-1
CASSDSLTGGTLYEQYF,TGTGCCAGCAGTGACTCTTTGACAGGGGGCACGTTGTACGAGCAGTACTTC,TRBD1,-,TRBJ2-7,TRBV2
CSARRGTGTEQYF,TGCAGCGCCCGCAGGGGGACCGGGACCGAGCAGTACTTC,TRBD1,-,TRBJ2-7,TRBV29-1
CASSVRVPYGYTF,TGTGCCAGCAGTGTGCGGGTTCCCTATGGCTACACCTTC,-,-,TRBJ1-2,TRBV2
CASSLYGTGWSGANVLTF,TGCGCCAGCAGCTTGTATGGGACAGGGTGGTCTGGGGCCAACGTCCTGACTTTC,TRBD1,-,TRBJ2-6,TRBV5-1
CASSFSGSYGYTF,TGTGCCAGCAGCTTTTCCGGGAGCTATGGCTACACCTTC,-,-,TRBJ1-2,TRBV5-4
CASSEGYRGLLLGNYEQYF,TGCGCCAGCAGCGAGGGCTACAGGGGGCTATTGTTGGGGAACTACGAGCAGTACTTC,TRBD1,-,TRBJ2-7,TRBV5-1
CASSFGGRSGGETQYF,TGTGCCAGCAGCTTCGGGGGACGGAGCGGAGGGGAGACCCAGTACTTC,-,-,TRBJ2-5,TRBV5-4
CASSLSGGMETQYF,TGTGCCAGCAGCTTATCCGGGGGAATGGAGACCCAGTACTTC,-,once,TRBJ2-5,TRBV7-9
CASSEWGAYEQYF,TGTGCCAGCAGTGAGTGGGGGGCCTACGAGCAGTACTTC,-,few,TRBJ2-7,TRBV6-1
CASSSTGGADGYTF,TGTGCCAGCAGCTCTACAGGGGGCGCGGATGGCTACACCTTC,TRBD1,-,TRBJ1-2,TRBV5-4
CASSFWTGVADTQYF,TGTGCCAGCAGTTTCTGGACAGGGGTCGCAGATACGCAGTATTTT,TRBD1,-,TRBJ2-3,TRBV27
CASSPRGGSDTQYF,TGTGCCAGCAGCCCGAGGGGGGGATCAGATACGCAGTATTTT,-,-,TRBJ2-3,TRBV6-6
CASSSPTGGAGYEQYF,TGCGCCAGCAGCTCCCCCACAGGGGGGGCCGGCTACGAGCAGTACTTC,-,-,TRBJ2-7,TRBV5-1
CASRPPADIPYGYTF,TGTGCCAGCAGGCCCCCCGCAGACATTCCCTATGGCTACACCTTC,-,-,TRBJ1-2,TRBV6-6
CASSPPRQASYNEQFF,TGTGCCAGCTCACCACCTAGACAGGCATCCTACAATGAGCAGTTCTTC,-,once,TRBJ2-1,TRBV18
CASTSPGGLVGRKYGELFF,TGTGCCAGCACCTCCCCAGGGGGCTTAGTCGGGCGGAAGTACGGGGAGCTGTTTTTT,TRBD1,-,TRBJ2-2,TRBV28
CASKGTGVGGYTF,TGTGCCAGCAAGGGTACAGGGGTTGGGGGCTACACCTTC,TRBD1,-,TRBJ1-2,TRBV11-2
CASSIAGDSNQPQHF,TGTGCCAGTAGTATAGCAGGGGATAGCAATCAGCCCCAGCATTTT,-,-,TRBJ1-5,TRBV19
CASSTGAKNRDTQYF,TGTGCCAGTAGTACAGGGGCAAAAAACAGGGATACGCAGTATTTT,-,-,TRBJ2-3,TRBV19
CASSLLGLAGGSYNEQFF,TGTGCCAGCAGCTTACTAGGACTAGCGGGGGGTTCCTACAATGAGCAGTTCTTC,TRBD2,-,TRBJ2-1,TRBV11-2
CASSPPGLARRGLDTQYF,TGTGCCAGCTCACCACCGGGACTAGCGCGCCGTGGGTTAGATACGCAGTATTTT,TRBD2,-,TRBJ2-3,TRBV18
CASSPGHPMNTEAFF,TGTGCCAGCAGCCCGGGACACCCAATGAACACTGAAGCTTTCTTT,-,few,TRBJ1-1,TRBV9
CASRRTGEGYGYTF,TGTGCCAGCAGGCGGACAGGGGAAGGATATGGCTACACCTTC,TRBD1,-,TRBJ1-2,TRBV6-5
CASTVRNRQSGELFF,TGCGCCAGCACCGTGAGGAACAGGCAATCCGGGGAGCTGTTTTTT,-,-,TRBJ2-2,TRBV10-2
CASSQEIVGASTGELFF,TGCGCCAGCAGCCAAGAGATTGTGGGAGCGAGCACCGGGGAGCTGTTTTTT,-,-,TRBJ2-2,TRBV4-3
CASSSRGTVRGGEKLFF,TGTGCCAGCAGCTCGCGCGGGACAGTACGTGGGGGTGAAAAACTGTTTTTT,TRBD1,-,TRBJ1-4,TRBV7-2
CASSLGRGGYGYTF,TGCGCCAGCAGCTTAGGAAGGGGAGGCTATGGCTACACCTTC,-,-,TRBJ1-2,TRBV5-1
CASSLSGPGETQYF,TGTGCCAGCAGCTTAAGCGGGCCAGGGGAGACCCAGTACTTC,-,-,TRBJ2-5,TRBV7-7
CASSYPGTGGTEAFF,TGTGCCAGCAGTTACCCGGGGACAGGGGGCACTGAAGCTTTCTTT,TRBD1,-,TRBJ1-1,TRBV6-6
CASSLVGRGTDTQYF,TGTGCCAGCAGCTTAGTCGGCAGGGGGACAGATACGCAGTATTTT,TRBD1,-,TRBJ2-3,TRBV11-2
CASSALTGNLYGYTF,TGTGCCAGCAGCGCCTTGACAGGGAACCTCTATGGCTACACCTTC,TRBD1,-,TRBJ1-2,TRBV7-9
CASSSRTGAVNTEAFF,TGCGCCAGCAGTTCCAGGACAGGGGCGGTGAACACTGAAGCTTTCTTT,TRBD1,-,TRBJ1-1,TRBV5-1
CASSGQLNEKLFF,TGTGCCAGCAGCGGACAGCTTAATGAAAAACTGTTTTTT,-,-,TRBJ1-4,TRBV14
CSVLEGRTEAFF,TGCAGCGTGCTTGAGGGCCGCACTGAAGCTTTCTTT,-,-,TRBJ1-1,TRBV29-1